These T cell receptor beta chains were read from a single sample in a study of cytomegalovirus exposure and HLA in healthy donors. TCRdb's copy holds only in-frame clones and misses some; the assay was immunoSEQ multiplex PCR. This sample carries about 170,000 clones, just over 75% of them seen once, and the ten largest clones take roughly 1.9%. The sequencing sample was made of PBMCs. The receptors were sampled from a woman between 25 and 40 years old in good health and CMV-seropositive. The CDR3 runs from the conserved cysteine through the conserved F or W. A D gene is named only where the DNA matches it firmly. For some rows the clone size is stated as once, few or many, or as a class when expanded; others skip it.

j_call cdr3_length clone_size d_call v_call cdr3_aa cdr3_nt
TRBJ1-1 14 - - TRBV28 CASSFGGVSTEAFF TGTGCCAGCAGTTTTGGGGGGGTCAGCACCGAAGCTTTCTTT
TRBJ2-5 13 once TRBD2 TRBV10-3 CAIRAGLGETQYF TGTGCCATCAGAGCGGGACTGGGGGAGACCCAGTACTTC
TRBJ2-2 14 - - TRBV5-1 CASNPSPRSGELFF TGCGCCAGCAACCCGTCTCCTAGGAGCGGGGAGCTGTTTTTT
TRBJ2-7 14 - TRBD2 TRBV25-1 CASSESGRTYEQYF TGTGCCAGCAGTGAAAGCGGGAGAACCTACGAGCAGTACTTC
TRBJ1-4 15 once - TRBV5-1 CASTPTQGLGEKLFF TGCGCCAGCACTCCGACCCAGGGGCTGGGGGAAAAACTGTTTTTT
TRBJ1-5 14 - - TRBV2 CASSALDGNQPQHF TGTGCCAGCAGTGCCCTTGACGGGAATCAGCCCCAGCATTTT
TRBJ2-3 16 few TRBD2 TRBV9 CASSAVAGGPTDTQYF TGTGCCAGCAGCGCCGTAGCGGGGGGGCCTACAGATACGCAGTATTTT
TRBJ1-6 16 few - TRBV9 CASSVGFSSTGSPLHF TGTGCCAGCAGCGTAGGTTTTTCCTCGACGGGATCACCCCTCCACTTT
TRBJ1-5 12 - - TRBV19 CASSNQVKPQHF TGTGCCAGTAGTAATCAGGTGAAGCCCCAGCATTTT
TRBJ2-3 15 - TRBD1 TRBV5-4 CASSLAGGGTDTQYF TGTGCCAGCAGCTTGGCAGGGGGTGGCACAGATACGCAGTATTTT
TRBJ1-3 15 - - TRBV5-1 CASSLGSLSGNTIYF TGCGCCAGCAGCTTGGGCAGTCTCTCTGGAAACACCATATATTTT
TRBJ2-7 16 - TRBD2 TRBV4-1 CASSQEWVAGSYEQYF TGCGCCAGCAGCCAAGAGTGGGTAGCGGGCTCCTACGAGCAGTACTTC
TRBJ2-2 14 once - TRBV15 CATSRGKRTGELFF TGTGCCACCAGCAGAGGCAAGAGGACCGGGGAGCTGTTTTTT
TRBJ1-4 15 few - TRBV21-1 CASSRIGGTNEKLFF TGTGCCAGCAGCCGCATCGGGGGGACTAATGAAAAACTGTTTTTT
TRBJ2-3 13 - - TRBV9 CASSVYPTDTQYF TGTGCCAGCAGCGTGTATCCCACAGATACGCAGTATTTT
TRBJ2-1 14 - - TRBV11-2 CASSLASSYNEQFF TGTGCCAGCAGCTTGGCTAGTTCCTACAATGAGCAGTTCTTC
TRBJ1-1 16 - TRBD1 TRBV6-5 CASSSRQGILNTEAFF TGTGCCAGCAGTTCTCGACAGGGGATTTTGAACACTGAAGCTTTCTTT
TRBJ1-1 14 few TRBD1 TRBV19 CASSLQQGVTEAFF TGTGCCAGTAGTCTTCAACAGGGGGTCACTGAAGCTTTCTTT
TRBJ2-2 15 - TRBD1 TRBV6-5 CASSYGQGSTGELFF TGTGCCAGCAGTTACGGACAGGGTAGCACCGGGGAGCTGTTTTTT
TRBJ1-1 14 - - TRBV28 CASSLVGGETEAFF TGTGCCAGCAGTCTGGTAGGGGGGGAGACTGAAGCTTTCTTT
TRBJ1-4 17 - - TRBV28 CASSFSLPQVPGEKLFF TGTGCCAGCAGTTTCTCTCTCCCACAGGTGCCGGGTGAAAAACTGTTTTTT
TRBJ2-2 15 - - TRBV4-3 CASSQVGGEAGELFF TGCGCCAGCAGCCAAGTGGGGGGAGAGGCCGGGGAGCTGTTTTTT
TRBJ1-1 13 - TRBD1 TRBV6-5 CASSYPGQGSAFF TGTGCCAGCAGCTACCCCGGACAGGGATCAGCTTTCTTT
TRBJ1-2 14 - TRBD1 TRBV6-5 CASRPWDRGYGYTF TGTGCCAGCAGGCCGTGGGACAGGGGTTATGGCTACACCTTC
TRBJ1-1 13 - - TRBV7-9 CASTSNARTEAFF TGTGCCAGCACCTCTAACGCCAGGACTGAAGCTTTCTTT
TRBJ2-2 14 - TRBD1 TRBV19 CASRGTGDTGELFF TGTGCCAGTAGGGGGACAGGAGACACCGGGGAGCTGTTTTTT
TRBJ2-6 16 - - TRBV5-1 CASSLGAISGANVLTF TGCGCCAGCAGCTTGGGCGCTATCTCTGGGGCCAACGTCCTGACTTTC
TRBJ1-4 15 few TRBD1 TRBV9 CASSVGTGDNEKLFF TGTGCCAGCAGCGTAGGGACAGGGGATAATGAAAAACTGTTTTTT
TRBJ1-3 12 - - TRBV18 CASSPGRNTIYF TGTGCCAGCTCACCAGGGCGTAACACCATATATTTT
TRBJ2-3 17 - TRBD2 TRBV6-1 CASSEPRLAQSTDTQYF TGTGCCAGCAGTGAACCAAGACTAGCCCAGAGCACAGATACGCAGTATTTT
TRBJ2-7 17 - TRBD2 TRBV10-1 CASIRDGGPGGGYEQYF TGCGCCAGCATCCGGGACGGAGGGCCTGGGGGGGGTTACGAGCAGTACTTC
TRBJ1-4 17 - TRBD1 TRBV7-9 CASSLGTGSPGNEKLFF TGTGCCAGCAGCTTGGGGACAGGGAGCCCCGGTAATGAAAAACTGTTTTTT